A single sample is the source of the 5 T cell receptor beta chains below, sequenced in a study of shared clonotypes between healthy human individuals (dated by TCRdb to the early 2020s). CD8 naive samples were CD45RO-negative cells positively selected for CCR7, giving a CD45RA+CCR7+ population that excluded TemRA cells. The library came from the immunoSEQ multiplex PCR assay. Here the immuneACCESS table is served through TCRdb, limited to in-frame sequences with V and J called. Missing clones are a known gap in these copies; in checked studies unresolved V genes cover under half, and the rest lacks a known reason. Across this sample there are 2 million to 2.5 million clones, with more than 85% seen only once. Under 2% of the sample is in the top ten clones. Sample: naive CD8+ T cells from PBMCs. The cell subset or site label for this specimen denotes: CD45RA+CCR7+. These receptors all come from a man younger than 35 in good health. Some clones in this sample may be carry-over from other donors' samples.

The chain joins TRBV11-2 to TRBJ1-1; 7 bases are shared with TRBD1. The CDR3 is 15 amino acids. The V gene's germline CDR1 is SGHAT and CDR2 FQNNGV. The trim removed 5 bases at V and 3 bases at J, leaving 9 bases unmatched. CDR3 DNA sequence: TGTGCCAGCAGCCCCGACAGGGCTCGGGACACTGAAGCTTTCTTT. It translates to CASSPDRARDTEAFF.

The chain uses TRBV21-1 and TRBJ1-2; the tabulated D call, TRBD1, remains unverified against the DNA. TRBV21-1 is reported as a pseudogene. The CDR3 covers 15 residues. CDR3 sequence reads: CASSKAEQDDYGYTF. In DNA form, the CDR3 reads TGTGCCAGCAGCAAAGCCGAGCAGGATGACTATGGCTACACCTTC.

This clone was observed once. The chain joins TRBV11-3 to TRBJ1-1; D call uncertain. CDR1 is SGHNT and CDR2 is YENEEA in the germline V gene. V was pared by 0 bases and J by 6 bases, with 8 bases between. The CDR3 consists of 13 residues. In DNA, the CDR3 is TGTGCCAGCAGCTTAGATCGAACGGCTGAAGCTTTCTTT. It translates to CASSLDRTAEAFF.

This sequence joins TRBV27 and TRBJ1-5; D is unclear. The CDR3 is 13 residues long. Germline CDR1 is MNHEY and CDR2 is SMNVEV (reference sequence). The ends were cut back, 5 bases at V and 0 bases at J, with 5 bases in the middle. The CDR3 sequence is CASSAHSNQPQHF. In DNA form, the CDR3 reads TGTGCCAGCAGTGCCCATAGCAATCAGCCCCAGCATTTT.

V and J are TRBV11-3 and TRBJ2-2, with 7 bases lining up with TRBD2. This CDR3 region has 12 residues. V lost 3 bases to trimming and J lost 11 bases; unmatched junction nucleotides: 3. CDR1 is SGHNT, CDR2 YENEEA, per germline. CDR3 loop: CASSFGLGELFF. The CDR3 DNA follows: TGTGCCAGCAGCTTTGGACTAGGAGAGCTGTTTTTT.